Presented here are 4 T cell receptor beta chains from one specimen sequenced in a study of blood T cell repertoires in COVID-19. The repertoire was sequenced with immunoSEQ multiplex PCR; TCRdb's copy has only in-frame clones and lacks some. The top ten clones hold more than 1.1% of a sample with about 300,000 clones, about 88% of them seen once. Sequencing used peripheral blood. Receptors originate from a human donor with COVID-19, enrolled during active disease. The donor label of this sample is uncertain.

J is TRBJ1-5 and V is TRBV19, with 9 bases that match TRBD1. Germline CDR1 LNHDA, CDR2 SQIVND (reference sequence). V dropped 3 bases and J dropped 6; count of bases not matched to a gene: 6. This CDR3 contains 15 residues. The CDR3 sequence is CASSISTGGLQPQHF. In DNA, the CDR3 is TGTGCCAGTAGTATTTCCACAGGGGGCCTTCAGCCCCAGCATTTT.

This CDR3 reads CASSSRREGPNEQFF. CDR3 DNA sequence: TGTGCCAGCAGTTCAAGACGGGAGGGTCCGAATGAGCAGTTCTTC. The chain has TRBV28 and TRBJ2-1; TRBD2 agrees at 8 bases. Germline CDR1 and CDR2: MDHEN and SYDVKM. This CDR3 region has 15 residues. The V gene end was trimmed by 4 bases and the J gene end by 7 bases; junction bases not matched to a gene: 9.

This clone was seen only once. This sequence joins TRBV19 and TRBJ2-7; 9 bases match TRBD1. This CDR3 region has 12 residues. J gave up 3 bases and V 8 bases, and 2 bases lay outside the gene matches. Germline V CDR1 and CDR2: LNHDA, SQIVND (reference sequence). The CDR3 sequence: CASSTGGYEQYF. CDR3 sequence (DNA): TGTGCCAGTTCGACAGGGGGCTACGAGCAGTACTTC.

The chain recombines TRBV5-4 with TRBJ1-2; the D is unclear. Germline V gene data show CDR1 as SGHNT and CDR2 as YYREEE (reference sequence). Trimming stripped 3 bases from V and 4 bases from J, with 13 bases between. The CDR3 spans 14 residues. The CDR3 DNA is TGTGCCAGCAGCTCTCTTTGGGCGGGCTATGGCTACACCTTC. It translates to CASSSLWAGYGYTF. Drawing the rest from reference TRBV5-4 and TRBJ1-2, the complete variable domain is ETGVTQSPTHLIKTRGQQVTLRCSSQSGHNTVSWYQQALGQGPQFIFQYYREEENGRGNFPPRFSGLQFPNYSSELNVNALELDDSALYLCASSSLWAGYGYTFGSGTRLTVV.